This T cell receptor (beta chain) is from a study of blood T cells in healthy people across ages. Every sample gave at least 6 micrograms of total RNA when it was extracted. Remarks on this clonotype: The antigen remains undetermined.

Study conclusions and caveats: Diversity was higher, and naive CD4+ cells more numerous, in long-lived donors than in aged donors. In these data, TCR beta diversity tracked strongly with naive T cell percentage.

PCR was performed a second time for about 6 to 11 cycles using a sample-barcoded 5' primer and a J-beta primer mix. A template-switch adaptor containing 12 random nucleotides labeled each cDNA molecule. TCRdb processed the 5' RACE reads anew with MiXCR; each CDR3 protein has one entry. The table shows 1.5 million or so distinct CDR3 sequences, with about 40% occurring only once. This clonotype was obtained from a woman under 30 in good health. Sequencing was carried out using blood.

DNA for the CDR3: TGCGCCAGCAGCTTGGCGGGGCGGACCCCGGGGGATACGCAGTATTTT. Protein product: CASSLAGRTPGDTQYF. The chain uses TRBV5-1 and TRBJ2-3; D may be TRBD1 or TRBD2 (5 bases each). Germline CDR1 and CDR2: SGHRS and YFSETQ. Trimming cost V 0 bases and J 6 bases, with 17 bases left between them. The CDR3 has 16 amino acids.